Following are 28 T cell receptor beta chains from one sample sequenced in a study of blood T cell repertoires in COVID-19. The assay was immunoSEQ multiplex PCR, and TCRdb's table has in-frame clones only and misses some. The sample comprises about 100,000 clones, about 91% of which are singletons, and roughly 5% rests with the top ten. The source material was peripheral blood. Receptors were obtained from a human donor in a cohort sampled during active COVID-19.

This clone has only one observation. The chain recombines TRBV7-2 with TRBJ1-6, with unresolved D. CDR1 and CDR2 from the germline V gene are SGHTA and FQGNSA. The V and J ends lost 3 bases and 8 bases respectively, with 11 bases between them. CDR3 length: 14 amino acids. The CDR3: CASSLGVRDSPLHF. The CDR3 DNA follows: TGTGCCAGCAGCTTGGGAGTGCGGGATTCACCCCTCCACTTT. Supplemented by reference TRBV7-2 and TRBJ1-6, the full variable domain reads GAGVSQSPSNKVTEKGKDVELRCDPISGHTALYWYRQSLGQGLEFLIYFQGNSAPDKSGLPSDRFSAERTGGSVSTLTIQRTQQEDSAVYLCASSLGVRDSPLHFGNGTRLTVT.

The gene calls are TRBV4-2 and TRBJ2-1; 14 bases align to TRBD2. Germline trimming cut 1 base from V and 9 bases from J; bases unmatched to any gene: 8. CDR1 and CDR2 from the germline V gene are LGHNA and YNFKEQ. The CDR3 extends over 17 amino acids. This CDR3 reads CASSQGGTSGSLGEQFF. The CDR3 DNA reads as TGTGCCAGCAGCCAAGGCGGGACTAGCGGGAGTCTTGGTGAGCAGTTCTTC.

This clone occurred once. The V and J genes are TRBV6-2 or TRBV6-3 and TRBJ1-2; TRBD1 is a possible D gene (6 bases). The V and J ends lost 5 bases and 5 bases respectively, with 15 bases between them. The CDR3 loop spans 14 amino acids. Germline V gene lookup returns CDR1 MNHEY and CDR2 SVGEGT. The CDR3, as DNA: TGTGCCAGCAGTCCGAGGGCGGACAGATATGGCTACACCTTC. Protein sequence: CASSPRADRYGYTF.

CDR3 nucleotide sequence: TGTGCCAGCAGTCGGACTAGCGGGATGACCGGGGAGCTGTTTTTT. This sequence encodes CASSRTSGMTGELFF. The chain carries TRBV28 and TRBJ2-2; 12 nucleotides align to TRBD2. The CDR3 contains 15 residues. From germline, CDR1 is MDHEN and CDR2 SYDVKM. The J segment lost 5 bases and the V segment lost 5 bases, leaving 3 bases of the junction unmatched.

The rearrangement links TRBV6-2 or TRBV6-3 to TRBJ2-1; D perhaps matches TRBD2 (5 bases). The CDR3 spans 18 residues. The V end was cut by 2 bases, the J end by 3 bases, with 20 bases between. The germline V gene encodes CDR1 MNHEY and CDR2 SVGEGT. CDR3 loop: CASSYNGGWRTFYNEQFF. The CDR3 nucleotides read TGTGCCAGCAGTTACAATGGCGGGTGGAGAACCTTCTACAATGAGCAGTTCTTC.

DNA for the CDR3: TGTGCCAGCAGTTCGGTCAATCAGCCCCAGCATTTT. It encodes CASSSVNQPQHF. The genes are TRBV27 and TRBJ1-5; D is unclear. The CDR3 contains 12 residues. The ends were cut back, 4 bases at V and 3 bases at J, with 4 bases in the middle. In germline, CDR1 is MNHEY, CDR2 SMNVEV (reference sequence).

The rearrangement links TRBV4-1 to TRBJ2-2; TRBD1 matches 8 bases. Per germline, CDR1 MGHRA and CDR2 YSYEKL. CDR3 length: 18 residues. Unmatched junction bases numbered 13, after V lost 5 bases and J lost 2 bases. CDR3 residues: CASSSLFGQGVNTGELFF. The DNA for the CDR3 is TGCGCCAGCAGCTCTCTCTTCGGACAGGGAGTTAACACCGGGGAGCTGTTTTTT.

The chain recombines TRBV28 with TRBJ2-5; D unresolved. Trimming removed 6 bases at V and 4 bases at J, with 24 bases between. The CDR3 runs to 17 residues. Germline CDR1 is MDHEN and CDR2 is SYDVKM. This CDR3 reads CASSPLEPRRFGETQYF. The CDR3, as DNA: TGTGCCAGCAGCCCCCTAGAGCCTAGACGGTTTGGAGAGACCCAGTACTTC.

The chain links TRBV6-1 to TRBJ2-3, with 11 bases that match TRBD1. Germline V gives CDR1 MNHNS, CDR2 SASEGT. V lost 4 bases to trimming and J lost 5 bases; unmatched junction nucleotides: 8. There are 16 residues in the CDR3. The CDR3: CASSGGQGAYGDTQYF. The CDR3 DNA follows: TGTGCCAGCAGTGGAGGACAGGGGGCGTATGGAGATACGCAGTATTTT.

This sequence joins TRBV7-9 and TRBJ2-5; tentatively, D is TRBD1 (5 bases). V gave up 1 base and J gave up 4 bases, with 10 bases separating them. CDR3 size: 14 residues. From germline, CDR1 is SEHNR and CDR2 FQNEAQ (reference sequence). The CDR3 bases are TGTGCCAGCAGCTTAGGGACCAGGGCAGAGACCCAGTACTTC. This codes for CASSLGTRAETQYF.

V gene TRBV15 combines with J gene TRBJ2-3; a possible D gene is TRBD2 (5 bases). Germline CDR1 reads LNHNV; CDR2 reads YYDKDF (reference sequence). The CDR3 contains 16 residues. V was pared by 0 bases and J by 1 base, with 11 bases between. The CDR3 reads CATSRDWKGGTDTQYF. The DNA for the CDR3 is TGTGCCACCAGCAGAGATTGGAAGGGAGGCACAGATACGCAGTATTTT. The whole variable domain, remainder taken from reference TRBV15 and TRBJ2-3, is DAMVIQNPRYQVTQFGKPVTLSCSQTLNHNVMYWYQQKSSQAPKLLFHYYDKDFNNEADTPDNFQSRRPNTSFCFLDIRSPGLGDTAMYLCATSRDWKGGTDTQYFGPGTRLTVL.

The V gene is TRBV27, the J gene TRBJ2-2; a weak D match, TRBD2 (6 bases). Between the trimmed V and J ends, which lost 5 bases and 2 bases, there was a span of 15 bases. CDR1 is MNHEY and CDR2 is SMNVEV in the germline V gene (reference sequence). The CDR3 sequence is 16 residues long. This chain's CDR3 is CASSPTGTHNTGELFF. The DNA of the CDR3 is TGTGCCAGCAGTCCAACCGGGACTCATAACACCGGGGAGCTGTTTTTT.

The V and J genes are TRBV7-9 and TRBJ1-4; D uncertain. CDR1 is SEHNR and CDR2 is FQNEAQ in the germline V gene (reference sequence). The CDR3 length is 15 residues. The V gene lost 0 bases and the J gene lost 6 bases, with 11 bases spanning the gap. Here the CDR3 reads CASSLALRTDEKLFF. The CDR3 DNA reads as TGTGCCAGCAGCTTAGCGCTGAGAACAGATGAAAAACTGTTTTTT.

The rearrangement joins TRBV25-1 to TRBJ2-5; D is possibly TRBD1 (6 bases). CDR1 is MGHDK, CDR2 SYGVNS, per germline. CDR3 length equals 12 residues. V shed 6 bases and J shed 7 bases, with 12 bases lying between them. The CDR3 is CASRDSLRTQYF. Written as DNA, the CDR3 is TGTGCCAGCAGGGACAGCCTTCGGACCCAGTACTTC.

The rearrangement joins TRBV9 to TRBJ2-3; perhaps TRBD1 as D (5 bases). CDR3 size: 12 residues. Germline V gene lookup returns CDR1 SGDLS and CDR2 YYNGEE. V was trimmed by 4 bases and J by 10 bases, leaving 13 bases between them. Here the CDR3 reads CASSPQGFSQYF. The CDR3 DNA follows: TGTGCCAGCAGCCCCCAGGGCTTTTCGCAGTATTTT.

The J gene is TRBJ2-7, the V gene TRBV23-1; a weak D match, TRBD1 (6 bases). TRBV23-1 is noted as an ORF with a role that remains uncertain. V was cut by 5 bases and J by 2 bases, with 19 bases left in between. CDR3 length equals 16 residues. CDR3: CASSTRTEGITYEQYF. Here the CDR3 DNA reads TGCGCCAGCAGTACAAGGACAGAAGGAATAACCTACGAGCAGTACTTC.

The chain combines TRBV19 with TRBJ2-7; 7 bases fit TRBD1. Losses at the gene ends were 1 base for V and 0 bases for J; bases not matched to a gene: 6. The CDR3 is made up of 16 amino acids. CDR1 LNHDA and CDR2 SQIVND come from the germline V gene (reference sequence). The CDR3 region has the DNA TGTGCCAGTAGTATAGCCGGGACAGCGTACTCCTACGAGCAGTACTTC. Protein product: CASSIAGTAYSYEQYF. Filled out from reference TRBV19 and TRBJ2-7, the complete variable domain reads DGGITQSPKYLFRKEGQNVTLSCEQNLNHDAMYWYRQDPGQGLRLIYYSQIVNDFQKGDIAEGYSVSREKKESFPLTVTSAQKNPTAFYLCASSIAGTAYSYEQYFGPGTRLTVT.

The V and J genes are TRBV2 and TRBJ1-1; D uncertain. Germline CDR1 and CDR2: SNHLY and FYNNEI. The CDR3 has 11 amino acids. The V end was cut by 8 bases, the J end by 7 bases, with 11 bases between. The CDR3 region is CASGEGFEAFF. CDR3 nucleotides: TGTGCCAGCGGCGAGGGCTTTGAAGCTTTCTTT.

The chain is built from TRBV10-3 and TRBJ1-6; the D is unclear. This CDR3 spans 14 amino acids. Between the trimmed V and J ends, which lost 4 bases and 13 bases, there was a span of 17 bases. Germline V lookup: CDR1 ENHRY, CDR2 SYGVKD. The CDR3 region is CAISAGRGMIPLHF. The CDR3 DNA reads TGTGCCATCAGTGCCGGACGGGGAATGATTCCCCTCCACTTT.

This chain connects TRBV28 to TRBJ1-1, with TRBD1 matching 9 bases. CDR1 MDHEN and CDR2 SYDVKM come from the germline V gene. V lost 4 bases, J lost 4 bases, and 4 bases stayed unmatched. This CDR3 has 14 amino acids. The CDR3 is CASSWDRVSTEAFF. CDR3 sequence (DNA): TGTGCCAGCAGTTGGGACAGGGTGAGCACTGAAGCTTTCTTT.

This clone was observed a single time. The chain employs TRBV9 and TRBJ2-1, with 8 nucleotides matching TRBD2. The CDR3 totals 16 residues. Germline trimming cut 5 bases from V and 0 bases from J; bases unmatched to any gene: 7. Germline-derived CDR1 and CDR2 are SGDLS and YYNGEE. The CDR3, as DNA: TGTGCCAGCAGTCCTGCGGGGGGCACCTCCTACAATGAGCAGTTCTTC. Encoded protein: CASSPAGGTSYNEQFF.

This clone was recorded once. The V gene is TRBV4-2, the J gene TRBJ1-6; D uncertain. This CDR3 comprises 14 residues. The germline V and J ends were trimmed by 1 base and 7 bases, with 8 bases remaining between them. Per the germline V gene, CDR1 is LGHNA and CDR2 is YNFKEQ. CDR3 protein: CASSQAYGNSPLHF. CDR3 nucleotides: TGTGCCAGCAGCCAAGCCTACGGGAATTCACCCCTCCACTTT.

The chain joins TRBV18 to TRBJ2-5, with 8 bases matching TRBD2. Unmatched junction bases numbered 12, after V lost 4 bases and J lost 5 bases. Germline V lookup: CDR1 KGHSH, CDR2 LQKENI. There are 16 residues in the CDR3. The CDR3 spells CASSQQTPGLGETQYF. The CDR3 coding sequence is TGTGCCAGCTCACAACAAACACCGGGACTAGGGGAGACCCAGTACTTC.

This clone was detected only a few times. The chain joins TRBV29-1 to TRBJ1-1; unclear D gene. Trimming shortened V by 2 bases and J by 4 bases, and 14 bases separated the two germline ends. CDR1 and CDR2 from the germline V gene are SQVTM and ANQGSEA. The CDR3 contains 14 residues. CDR3 in amino acids: CSVEKVTSSTEAFF. Written as DNA, the CDR3 is TGCAGCGTTGAAAAAGTCACCTCGAGCACTGAAGCTTTCTTT.

This clone was seen a few times. This chain uses TRBV5-4 with TRBJ2-3; TRBD2 matches at 12 bases. V shed 5 bases, J shed 5 bases, and the junction held 6 bases outside the gene matches. In germline, CDR1 is SGHNT, CDR2 YYREEE (reference sequence). The CDR3 covers 15 residues. In nucleotides, the CDR3 is TGTGCCAGCAGACTAGCGGGAGGAGGAATAGATACGCAGTATTTT. Its protein product is CASRLAGGGIDTQYF. Using reference TRBV5-4 and TRBJ2-3 for the parts outside the CDR3, the full variable domain is ETGVTQSPTHLIKTRGQQVTLRCSSQSGHNTVSWYQQALGQGPQFIFQYYREEENGRGNFPPRFSGLQFPNYSSELNVNALELDDSALYLCASRLAGGGIDTQYFGPGTRLTVL.

This chain joins TRBV7-6 and TRBJ1-5, with no clear D. This CDR3 contains 13 residues. The germline V gene has CDR1 SGHVS and CDR2 FNYEAQ. Trimming removed 5 bases at V and 1 base at J, with 6 bases between. The DNA of the CDR3 is TGTGCCAGCAGCCCCCTAAGCAATCAGCCCCAGCATTTT. Translation gives CASSPLSNQPQHF.

In this sample, this clone turned up once. The chain recombines TRBV7-2 with TRBJ2-1, with D unresolved. This CDR3 has 11 residues. Germline CDR1 and CDR2: SGHTA and FQGNSA. The V and J ends lost 8 bases and 6 bases respectively, with 8 bases between them. The CDR3 nucleotides are TGTGCCAGCGCACCGGTCAATGAGCAGTTCTTC. This translates into CASAPVNEQFF.

The chain couples TRBV27 to TRBJ2-3; TRBD2 matches at 12 bases. The CDR3 totals 15 residues. CDR1 is MNHEY and CDR2 is SMNVEV in the germline V gene (reference sequence). The ends lost 5 bases at V and 6 bases at J; junction bases unmatched: 6. The CDR3 loop reads CASSRTSGISDTQYF. The DNA for the CDR3 is TGTGCCAGCAGTCGGACTAGCGGGATTTCGGATACGCAGTATTTT.